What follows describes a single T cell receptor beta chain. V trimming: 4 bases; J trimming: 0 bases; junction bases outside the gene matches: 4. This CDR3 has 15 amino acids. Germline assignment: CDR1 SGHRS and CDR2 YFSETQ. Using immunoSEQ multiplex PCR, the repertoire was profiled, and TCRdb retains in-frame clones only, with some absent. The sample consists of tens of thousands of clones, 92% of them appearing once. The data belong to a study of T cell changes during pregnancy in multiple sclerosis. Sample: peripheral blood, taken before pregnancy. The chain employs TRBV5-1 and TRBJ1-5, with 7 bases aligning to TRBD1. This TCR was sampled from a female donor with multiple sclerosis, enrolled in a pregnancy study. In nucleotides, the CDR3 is TGCGCCAGCAGCGAGACAGGGAGTAGCAATCAGCCCCAGCATTTT. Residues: CASSETGSSNQPQHF.